Following are 18 T cell receptor beta chains from one sample sequenced in a study of blood T cell repertoires in COVID-19. Profiled with immunoSEQ multiplex PCR; TCRdb holds only in-frame clones, not every one. The sample shows fewer than 35,000 clones, approximately 82% of them seen only once. Sequences were obtained from peripheral blood. These receptors came from a man between 65 and 79 years old with acute or convalescent COVID-19.

V gene TRBV28 combines with J gene TRBJ2-7, with 7 bases identical to TRBD1. The CDR3 loop spans 15 amino acids. CDR1 is MDHEN and CDR2 is SYDVKM in the germline V gene. Unmatched junction bases numbered 6, after V lost 3 bases and J lost 1 base. The CDR3: CASSLLPGQSYEQYF. The DNA for the CDR3 is TGTGCCAGCAGTTTGTTACCGGGACAGTCCTACGAGCAGTACTTC.

The chain uses TRBV30 and TRBJ2-7; TRBD2 agrees at 7 bases. Looked up from germline, CDR1 is GTSNPN and CDR2 is SVGIG (reference sequence). V gave up 1 base and J gave up 2 bases; unmatched junction bases: 2. This CDR3 is 13 amino acids long. Written as DNA, the CDR3 is TGTGCCTGGAGTGCGGGGGGAACCTACGAGCAGTACTTC. This gives the protein CAWSAGGTYEQYF.

The chain employs TRBV10-1 and TRBJ2-1; maybe TRBD2 (6 bases). The germline V gene encodes CDR1 WNHNN and CDR2 SYGVQD (reference sequence). The ends were cut back, 0 bases at V and 1 base at J, with 13 bases in the middle. CDR3 length equals 17 residues. The CDR3 reads CASSESRVAASYNEQFF. CDR3 bases: TGCGCCAGCAGTGAGTCCAGGGTAGCGGCGTCCTACAATGAGCAGTTCTTC.

This clone was seen at least ten times. The chain joins TRBV29-1 to TRBJ1-2, with D possibly being TRBD1 (6 bases). The CDR3 is 12 residues long. CDR1 is SQVTM, CDR2 ANQGSEA, per germline. V was clipped by 7 bases and J by 7 bases, with 16 bases between them. The CDR3 loop is CSAEGGGLGYTF. In DNA, the CDR3 is TGCAGCGCGGAGGGGGGAGGGCTTGGCTACACCTTC.

This clone was seen repeatedly, ten times or more. V usage is TRBV18 and J usage is TRBJ1-2, with a possible D match to TRBD1 (6 bases). CDR3 length: 14 amino acids. V shed 3 bases and J shed 4 bases, with 12 bases lying between them. CDR1 and CDR2 (germline): KGHSH, LQKENI. CDR3 nucleotide sequence: TGTGCCAGCTCACCCGGACAGAATTTCTATGGCTACACCTTC. As protein: CASSPGQNFYGYTF.

The J gene is TRBJ2-2, the V gene TRBV25-1; 9 bases are shared with TRBD1. CDR1 is MGHDK, CDR2 SYGVNS, per germline. V lost 5 bases, J lost 0 bases, and 10 bases stayed unmatched. This CDR3 region has 18 residues. CDR3 sequence: CASSSSWGQGSNTGELFF. The CDR3, as DNA: TGTGCCAGCAGTTCCTCCTGGGGACAGGGATCGAACACCGGGGAGCTGTTTTTT.

This rearrangement joins TRBV18 to TRBJ2-1; maybe TRBD1 (6 bases). Trimming shortened V by 3 bases and J by 8 bases, and 17 bases separated the two germline ends. The CDR3 is 15 amino acids. Germline CDR1 is KGHSH and CDR2 is LQKENI. CDR3 nucleotide sequence: TGTGCCAGCTCACCTATCAGGGGAAGCAACTATGAGCAGTTCTTC. Residues: CASSPIRGSNYEQFF.

The chain recombines TRBV18 with TRBJ2-3; TRBD2 matches 13 bases. Germline assignment: CDR1 KGHSH and CDR2 LQKENI. The CDR3 has 16 residues. Unmatched junction bases numbered 7, after V lost 6 bases and J lost 4 bases. The CDR3 DNA sequence: TGTGCCAGCTCCCCCGGGACTAGCGGGGCCTCAGATACGCAGTATTTT. Amino acids: CASSPGTSGASDTQYF.

The chain carries TRBV3-1 (or the pseudogene TRBV3-2) and TRBJ1-1; D unresolved. Trimming removed 3 bases at V and 0 bases at J, with 11 bases between. The CDR3 sequence is 15 residues long. The germline V gene has CDR1 LGHDT and CDR2 YNNKEL (reference sequence). CDR3 loop: CASSQSTVMNTEAFF. CDR3 coding DNA: TGTGCCAGCAGCCAGTCAACGGTGATGAACACTGAAGCTTTCTTT.

As to this clone: The sample holds other DNA sequences that translate to the same CDR3. The DNA for the CDR3 is TGTGCCAGCAGTAGGACAGAAAACTATGGCTACACCTTC. Its translation: CASSRTENYGYTF. This chain connects TRBV6-5 to TRBJ1-2; possible D gene TRBD1, 6 bases. There are 13 residues in the CDR3. V shed 5 bases and J shed 2 bases, with 9 bases lying between them. The germline V gene encodes CDR1 MNHEY and CDR2 SVGAGI.

J is TRBJ1-1 and V is TRBV3-1 (or the pseudogene TRBV3-2); 7 bases match TRBD1. Germline CDR1 LGHDT, CDR2 YNNKEL (reference sequence). V trimming: 0 bases; J trimming: 8 bases; junction bases outside the gene matches: 6. This CDR3 has 14 amino acids. The CDR3 bases are TGTGCCAGCAGCCAAGACGCGACAGGGCGAGAAGCTTTCTTT. Encoded protein: CASSQDATGREAFF.

This sequence joins TRBV10-3 and TRBJ1-3; D possibly corresponds to TRBD1 (5 bases). Trimming took off 8 bases at V and 3 bases at J, with 17 bases between the two ends. The germline V gene has CDR1 ENHRY and CDR2 SYGVKD. The CDR3 totals 15 residues. CDR3 residues: CAIRNSEGLGNTIYF. CDR3 bases: TGTGCCATCCGCAATTCGGAGGGGCTTGGAAACACCATATATTTT.

This clone was detected only once. This chain links TRBV27 with TRBJ2-1; 7 bases are shared with TRBD2. This CDR3 has 15 residues. Germline trimming cut 3 bases from V and 2 bases from J; bases unmatched to any gene: 4. Looked up from germline, CDR1 is MNHEY and CDR2 is SMNVEV (reference sequence). CDR3 region: CASSLGGTAYNEQFF. CDR3 nucleotides: TGTGCCAGCAGTTTGGGGGGGACGGCCTACAATGAGCAGTTCTTC.

The chain employs TRBV30 and TRBJ2-2, with D perhaps matching TRBD1 (5 bases). CDR1 and CDR2 from the germline V gene are GTSNPN and SVGIG (reference sequence). The CDR3 sequence is 15 residues long. The V end was cut by 4 bases, the J end by 4 bases, with 16 bases between. This chain's CDR3 is CAWIPHSGFTGELFF. CDR3 in DNA: TGTGCCTGGATACCCCATTCAGGGTTCACCGGGGAGCTGTTTTTT.

The rearrangement joins TRBV5-4 to TRBJ2-2; 12 bases align to TRBD2. This CDR3 region has 17 residues. CDR1 is SGHNT and CDR2 is YYREEE in the germline V gene (reference sequence). With V trimmed by 4 bases and J by 4 bases, 8 bases remained unmatched. For the CDR3, the DNA is TGTGCCAGCAGCCCCCCCGGACTAGCGGGAACCACCGGGGAGCTGTTTTTT. Its translation is CASSPPGLAGTTGELFF.

The chain couples TRBV7-9 to TRBJ1-6; TRBD1 matches 8 bases. The CDR3 loop spans 14 amino acids. V shed 5 bases and J 4 bases; nucleotides not matched to a gene: 1. The germline gives CDR1 SEHNR, CDR2 FQNEAQ (reference sequence). DNA for the CDR3: TGTGCCAGCAGCAGGGACAGGTATAATTCACCCCTCCACTTT. Translating gives CASSRDRYNSPLHF.

The chain couples TRBV2 to TRBJ1-1, with a weak D call TRBD1 (6 bases). CDR3 size: 12 residues. In germline, CDR1 is SNHLY, CDR2 FYNNEI. V dropped 2 bases and J dropped 8 bases, with 9 bases sitting between them. The CDR3 sequence is CASSETGTEAFF. Here the CDR3 DNA reads TGTGCCAGCAGTGAAACGGGGACAGAAGCTTTCTTT.

The V and J genes are TRBV25-1 and TRBJ2-7; no reliable D call. Trimming stripped 6 bases from V and 0 bases from J, with 6 bases between. Germline CDR1 is MGHDK and CDR2 is SYGVNS. This CDR3 contains 12 residues. In DNA, the CDR3 is TGTGCCAGCAGAGACAACTCCTACGAGCAGTACTTC. Translated, it gives CASRDNSYEQYF.